The 5 T cell receptor beta chains reported below all come from one sample, sequenced in a study of response to subunit inactivated influenza vaccine. Using its own MiXCR run on the RT-PCR reads, TCRdb lists one record per CDR3 protein. This table holds 450,000 to 550,000 distinct CDR3 sequences, 25% found once. The sample here was CD4+ T cells sorted from PBMCs, taken approximately 5 days after vaccination. The receptors derive from a man in his forties or fifties who received an inactivated influenza vaccine.

This clonotype has more than one count but fewer than ten. V usage is TRBV7-9 and J usage is TRBJ1-5, with D hard to call. The V gene's germline CDR1 is SEHNR and CDR2 FQNEAQ (reference sequence). This CDR3 spans 12 amino acids. Trimming removed 3 bases at V and 6 bases at J, with 6 bases between. The CDR3 sequence: CASSFWGQPQHF. The CDR3 DNA is TGTGCCAGCAGCTTTTGGGGTCAGCCCCAGCATTTT.

This clonotype has just a few counts. The rearrangement links TRBV15 to TRBJ2-3; no reliable D call. This CDR3 is built from 15 residues. Germline CDR1 LNHNV, CDR2 YYDKDF (reference sequence). V dropped 1 base and J dropped 2 bases, with 10 bases sitting between them. CDR3 nucleotides: TGTGCCACCAGCAGAGGATCCGGAATCACAGATACGCAGTATTTT. It is translated as CATSRGSGITDTQYF.

This clonotype was seen ten or more times. This rearrangement joins TRBV20-1 to TRBJ1-1, with 11 positions matching TRBD1. The CDR3 is 14 amino acids. J gave up 4 bases and V 4 bases, and 5 bases lay outside the gene matches. Germline-derived CDR1 and CDR2 are DFQATT and SNEGSKA (reference sequence). DNA of the CDR3: TGCAGTGCTAAAGAAGGGACAGGGGGCACTGAAGCTTTCTTT. Translated, it gives CSAKEGTGGTEAFF.

This clonotype was detected a few times. The V and J genes are TRBV5-5 and TRBJ2-4, with unresolved D. The CDR3 has 11 residues. V was clipped by 0 bases and J by 8 bases, with 3 bases between them. Per the germline V gene, CDR1 is SGHKS and CDR2 is YYEKEE (reference sequence). CDR3 amino acids: CASSLGDIQYF. CDR3 DNA: TGTGCCAGCAGCTTGGGTGACATTCAGTACTTC.

This chain uses TRBV4-3 with TRBJ2-3; 15 bases line up with TRBD2. From germline, CDR1 is LGHNA and CDR2 YSLEER. V shed 2 bases and J 0 bases; nucleotides not matched to a gene: 3. The CDR3 extends over 18 amino acids. CDR3 nucleotides: TGCGCCAGCAGCCAATGGACTAGCGGGGGGGCTAGCACAGATACGCAGTATTTT. Protein sequence: CASSQWTSGGASTDTQYF.